This T cell receptor (beta chain) was captured in a study of shared clonotypes between healthy human individuals. Study-level findings and limits: For sorted subsets, rarefaction showed incomplete sequencing despite large depth.

The CDR3 sequence is 15 residues long. V was pared by 5 bases and J by 4 bases, with 17 bases between. Per germline, CDR1 MNHEY and CDR2 SMNVEV (reference sequence). As concerns this clone: No antigen is known for it.

The repertoire was sequenced with immunoSEQ multiplex PCR; TCRdb's copy has only in-frame clones and lacks some. The sample yields approximately 710,000 clones, roughly 88% seen once. The chain employs TRBV27 and TRBJ1-2, with no clear D. Sequenced input: memory CD8+ T cells from PBMCs. Subset described: CD45RO+ cells pooled with CCR7-negative TemRA cells. The receptor was derived from a man aged 18 to 29 in good health. Some clones in this sample may be carry-over from other donors' samples. In nucleotides, the CDR3 is TGTGCCAGCAGTCCAACTCAATCGGGCGGCTATGGCTACACCTTC. It encodes CASSPTQSGGYGYTF.